This T cell receptor beta chain derives from a study of cytomegalovirus exposure and HLA in healthy donors. Study outcomes and limitations: Exclusion as indistinguishable affected some V segments, including TRBV6-2 and TRBV6-3. Most of the CMV-associated TCR beta chains (in a later analysis) appeared to be HLA-restricted. The study reported that TCR beta sequences accurately predicted HLA-A and HLA-B alleles in most subjects.

13 Jbeta primers and 60 Vbeta primers were used for the PCR. Clones were sequenced by immunoSEQ multiplex PCR, and TCRdb holds only the in-frame ones, with some missing. This sample has roughly 190,000 clones, with about 80% found just once. This clone was seen more than once but under ten times. Its antigen is not identified. Germline lookup yields CDR1 MNHEY and CDR2 SVGAGI. The CDR3 contains 15 residues. Between the trimmed V and J ends, which lost 0 bases and 2 bases, there was a span of 7 bases. J is TRBJ1-4 and V is TRBV6-5; D ambiguous. The sequence was obtained from a woman aged 50 to 60 in good health and CMV-seropositive. The sequencing sample was made of PBMCs. CDR3 amino acids: CASSYSGRTNEKLFF. CDR3 DNA: TGTGCCAGCAGTTACTCGGGCAGGACTAATGAAAAACTGTTTTTT.